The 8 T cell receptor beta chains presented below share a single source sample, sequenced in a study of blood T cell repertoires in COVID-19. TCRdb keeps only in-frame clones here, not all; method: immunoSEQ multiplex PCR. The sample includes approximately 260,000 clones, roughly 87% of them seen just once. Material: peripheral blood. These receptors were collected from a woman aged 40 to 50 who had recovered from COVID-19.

The CDR3 DNA sequence: TGTGCCAGCAGCTCCAGGGGAGGGCGCAATCAGCCCCAGCATTTT. Protein sequence: CASSSRGGRNQPQHF. The genes are TRBV13 and TRBJ1-5; a weak D match, TRBD1 (6 bases). CDR1 and CDR2 (germline): PRHDT, FYEKMQ (reference sequence). CDR3 size: 15 residues. Trimming left V 4 bases short and J 2 bases short, with 12 bases between.

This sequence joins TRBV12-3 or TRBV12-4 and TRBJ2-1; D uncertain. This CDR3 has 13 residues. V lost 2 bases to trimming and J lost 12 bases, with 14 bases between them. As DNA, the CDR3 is TGTGCCAGCAGTTTACTTAAAACACCGTGGCAGTTCTTC. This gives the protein CASSLLKTPWQFF.

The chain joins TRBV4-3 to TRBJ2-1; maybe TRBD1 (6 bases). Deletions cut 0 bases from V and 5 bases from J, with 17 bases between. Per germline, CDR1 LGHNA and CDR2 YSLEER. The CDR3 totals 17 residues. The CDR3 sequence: CASSQDLGTQLNNEQFF. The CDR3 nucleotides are TGCGCCAGCAGCCAAGATCTGGGGACACAATTAAACAATGAGCAGTTCTTC.

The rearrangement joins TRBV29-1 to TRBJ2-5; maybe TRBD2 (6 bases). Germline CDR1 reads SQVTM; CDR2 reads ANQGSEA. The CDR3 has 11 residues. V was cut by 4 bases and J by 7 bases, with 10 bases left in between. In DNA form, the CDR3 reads TGCAGCGTTGCCGAGGGAGGGACCCAGTACTTC. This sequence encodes CSVAEGGTQYF.

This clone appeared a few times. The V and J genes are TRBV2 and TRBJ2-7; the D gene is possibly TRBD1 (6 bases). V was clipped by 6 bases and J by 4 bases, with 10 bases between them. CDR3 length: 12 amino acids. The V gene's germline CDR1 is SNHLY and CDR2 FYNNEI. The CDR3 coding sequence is TGTGCCAGCAGCCACAGGGCATACGAGCAGTACGTC. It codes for CASSHRAYEQYV.

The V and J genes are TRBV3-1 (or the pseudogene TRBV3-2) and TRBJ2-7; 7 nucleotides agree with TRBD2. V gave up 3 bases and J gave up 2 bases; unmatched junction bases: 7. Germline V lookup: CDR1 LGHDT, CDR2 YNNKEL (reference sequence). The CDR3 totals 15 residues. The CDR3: CASSHLADMTYEQYV. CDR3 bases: TGTGCCAGCAGCCACCTAGCGGACATGACCTACGAGCAGTACGTC.

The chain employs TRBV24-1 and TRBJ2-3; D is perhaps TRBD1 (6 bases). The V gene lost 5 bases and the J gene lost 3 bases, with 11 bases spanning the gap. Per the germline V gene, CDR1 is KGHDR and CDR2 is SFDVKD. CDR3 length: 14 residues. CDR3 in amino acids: CATSGLTGTDTQYF. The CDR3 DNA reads TGTGCCACCAGTGGCCTTACAGGGACAGATACGCAGTATTTT.

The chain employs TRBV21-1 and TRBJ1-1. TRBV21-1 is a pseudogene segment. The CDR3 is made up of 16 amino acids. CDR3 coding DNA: TGTGCCAGCAGCAGCGGTCCGCGGCGGGGAAACACTGAAGCTTTCTTT. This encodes CASSSGPRRGNTEAFF.